The 6 T cell receptor beta chains in this list originate from one sample, sequenced in a study of vaccination effects on CD4 cells after COVID-19. For these receptors, no antigen is known. ViraFEST assay sequencing came after antigen-specific CD4+ T cells were expanded with viral peptide pools. Cultured cells yielded isolated CD4+ T cells after around 10 days. Vaccinated recipients, who were negative for nucleocapsid antibodies, had no history of SARS-CoV-2 infection. TCRdb keeps only in-frame clones here, not all; method: immunoSEQ multiplex PCR. The profile shows tens of thousands of clones, less than 85% of them singletons. The sequencing here drew on CD4+ T cells from PBMCs cultured with HCoV-NL63 spike peptides, taken before COVID-19 vaccination. The receptor set was obtained from a human donor who received a COVID-19 vaccine.

This clone was seen only a few times. The chain carries TRBV10-3 and TRBJ1-1; the D is unclear. Germline lookup yields CDR1 ENHRY and CDR2 SYGVKD. The CDR3 is 13 residues long. The V end lost 5 bases, the J end lost 1 base, and 8 bases lay between the germline ends. CDR3 sequence: CAISSLGNTEAFF. In DNA form, the CDR3 reads TGTGCCATCAGTTCGCTCGGGAACACTGAAGCTTTCTTT.

V usage is TRBV6-5 and J usage is TRBJ2-5; either TRBD1 or TRBD2 may supply D (6 bases each). The V gene lost 2 bases and the J gene lost 5 bases, with 9 bases spanning the gap. The CDR3 has 13 residues. Germline loops: CDR1 MNHEY, CDR2 SVGAGI. In DNA, the CDR3 is TGTGCCAGCAGTTACGGGGGGCTGGAGACCCAGTACTTC. This translates into CASSYGGLETQYF.

V gene TRBV7-8 combines with J gene TRBJ2-5; TRBD2 aligns across 8 bases. The V segment lost 1 base and the J segment 2 bases; nucleotides outside the gene matches: 6. The CDR3 has 16 residues. Germline V CDR1 and CDR2: SGHVS, FQNEAQ. The CDR3 nucleotides are TGTGCCAGCAGCTTAGAGGCGGGGGGCGCACAAGAGACCCAGTACTTC. Amino acids: CASSLEAGGAQETQYF.

This chain links TRBV3-1 (or the pseudogene TRBV3-2) with TRBJ1-1; 9 bases agree with TRBD1. Germline V CDR1 and CDR2: LGHDT, YNNKEL (reference sequence). The CDR3 runs 14 residues. V lost 4 bases and J lost 11; bases outside the gene matches: 11. This chain's CDR3 is CASSRNQQGAGAFF. The CDR3 DNA reads as TGTGCCAGCAGCCGGAACCAACAGGGGGCAGGGGCTTTCTTT.

The J gene is TRBJ1-2, the V gene TRBV5-8; D remains unclear. This CDR3 has 13 amino acids. The V gene lost 0 bases and the J gene lost 4 bases, with 7 bases spanning the gap. Germline lookup yields CDR1 SGHTS and CDR2 YDEGEE. The DNA of the CDR3 is TGTGCCAGCAGCTTGGTAGGGTCCTATGGCTACACCTTC. It translates to CASSLVGSYGYTF. Drawing the rest from reference TRBV5-8 and TRBJ1-2, the complete variable domain is EAGVTQSPTHLIKTRGQQATLRCSPISGHTSVYWYQQALGLGLQFLLWYDEGEERNRGNFPPRFSGRQFPNYSSELNVNALELEDSALYLCASSLVGSYGYTFGSGTRLTVV.

This clone was observed a single time. As DNA, the CDR3 is TGCAGCGGGATACGACAGGGGCACGCTTTCTTT. It yields the protein CSGIRQGHAFF. The chain employs TRBV29-1 and TRBJ1-1; 8 positions match TRBD1. Germline V gives CDR1 SQVTM, CDR2 ANQGSEA. V was clipped by 7 bases and J by 11 bases; unmatched bases: 9. The CDR3 runs 11 residues.